Below are 7 T cell receptor beta chains sequenced from a single sample in a study of cytomegalovirus exposure and HLA in healthy donors. Data came from immunoSEQ multiplex PCR; TCRdb stores just in-frame clones and leaves some out. This table holds roughly 300,000 clones, roughly 85% found once. The sequencing sample was made of PBMCs. The receptors shown here come from a woman between 18 and 29 years old in good health and CMV-seronegative.

This clone was recorded once. The chain carries TRBV4-3 and TRBJ1-5; a possible D gene is TRBD1 (5 bases). Germline CDR1 reads LGHNA; CDR2 reads YSLEER. CDR3 length: 18 residues. The V and J ends lost 1 base and 9 bases respectively, with 25 bases between them. The CDR3 loop is CASSQAPHPQGGVGPQHF. In DNA, the CDR3 is TGCGCCAGCAGCCAAGCTCCCCATCCCCAGGGAGGGGTTGGGCCCCAGCATTTT.

The chain has TRBV25-1 and TRBJ2-7; TRBD2 might be the D (5 bases). Between the trimmed V and J ends, which lost 3 bases and 0 bases, there was a span of 9 bases. CDR3 length equals 14 residues. Germline V gives CDR1 MGHDK, CDR2 SYGVNS. CDR3 in amino acids: CASSEGGYSYEQYF. The DNA for the CDR3 is TGTGCCAGCAGTGAGGGCGGGTACTCCTACGAGCAGTACTTC.

The V gene is TRBV28, the J gene TRBJ2-2, with a possible D match to TRBD1 (5 bases). Germline CDR1 and CDR2: MDHEN and SYDVKM. The CDR3 has 18 amino acids. V was shortened by 4 bases and J by 7 bases, with 25 bases between the two germline ends. CDR3 amino acids: CASSSSSTGLRGYGELFF. In DNA form, the CDR3 reads TGTGCCAGCAGTTCGTCGAGTACAGGCCTAAGGGGATACGGGGAGCTGTTTTTT.

This clone is a singleton in its sample. This rearrangement joins TRBV30 to TRBJ2-7; TRBD1 aligns across 7 bases. V was pared by 0 bases and J by 2 bases, with 1 base of the junction left unmatched. Germline CDR1 reads GTSNPN; CDR2 reads SVGIG (reference sequence). This CDR3 has 13 amino acids. The CDR3 DNA sequence: TGTGCCTGGAGTGTCCAGGGGGCCTACGAGCAGTACTTC. This translates into CAWSVQGAYEQYF.

The chain joins TRBV19 to TRBJ2-7; D might be TRBD1 (6 bases). Per the germline V gene, CDR1 is LNHDA and CDR2 is SQIVND (reference sequence). CDR3 length: 14 residues. Trimming took off 2 bases at V and 3 bases at J, with 11 bases between the two ends. CDR3 sequence reads: CASSIRTAHYEQYF. CDR3 sequence (DNA): TGTGCCAGTAGTATACGGACAGCCCACTACGAGCAGTACTTC.

A single count supports this clone. V gene TRBV29-1 combines with J gene TRBJ2-2, with a weak D call TRBD2 (5 bases). Germline values: CDR1 SQVTM, CDR2 ANQGSEA. With 5 bases removed from V and 5 bases from J, the gap between germline ends came to 15 bases. The length of the CDR3 is 14 residues. The CDR3 protein is CSVSNLALTGELFF. CDR3 bases: TGCAGCGTTTCAAATCTAGCTTTAACCGGGGAGCTGTTTTTT.

The J gene is TRBJ2-1, the V gene TRBV19, with TRBD2 identical over 7 bases. CDR3 length: 14 amino acids. With 5 bases clipped from V and 9 bases from J, the junction kept 10 bases outside the gene matches. The germline gives CDR1 LNHDA, CDR2 SQIVND (reference sequence). CDR3 sequence (DNA): TGTGCCAGTAGTCGGGGGGAGGGGATCGGTGAGCAGTTCTTC. Its translation: CASSRGEGIGEQFF.